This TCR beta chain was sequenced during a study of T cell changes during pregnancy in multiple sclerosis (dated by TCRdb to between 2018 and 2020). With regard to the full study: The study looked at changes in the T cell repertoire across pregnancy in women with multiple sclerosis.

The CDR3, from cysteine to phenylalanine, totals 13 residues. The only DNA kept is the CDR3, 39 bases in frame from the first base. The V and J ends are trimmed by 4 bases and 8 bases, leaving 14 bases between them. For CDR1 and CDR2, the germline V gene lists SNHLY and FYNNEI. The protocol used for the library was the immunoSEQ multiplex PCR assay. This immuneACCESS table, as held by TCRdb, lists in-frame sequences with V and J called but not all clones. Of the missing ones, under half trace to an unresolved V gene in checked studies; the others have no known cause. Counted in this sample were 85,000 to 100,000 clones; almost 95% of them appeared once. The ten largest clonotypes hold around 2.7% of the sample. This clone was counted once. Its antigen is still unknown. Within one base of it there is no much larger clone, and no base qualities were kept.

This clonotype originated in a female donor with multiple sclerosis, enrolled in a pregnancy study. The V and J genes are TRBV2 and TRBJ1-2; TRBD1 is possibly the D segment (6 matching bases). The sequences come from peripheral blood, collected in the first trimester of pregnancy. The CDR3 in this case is CASSVRPGEGYTF. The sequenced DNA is TGTGCCAGCAGTGTGAGGCCAGGGGAAGGCTACACCTTC.